The 30 T cell receptor beta chains reported below all come from one sample, sequenced in a study of CXCR3-negative and CXCR3-positive naive CD8 T cells. The TRB libraries of cDNA were built by UMI-labeled 5' RACE. TCRdb reprocessed the 5' RACE reads; each CDR3 protein has one entry and no DNA is given. The record lists about 89,000 distinct CDR3 sequences, of which the ten most abundant hold 0.5% to 0.55%. Their antigen targets remain unknown. General observations from the study: Relative to CXCR3-negative naive cells, CXCR3-positive naive cells had more hydrophobic TRB CDR3s.

Material for sequencing was naive CXCR3+ CD8+ T cells from blood. Indicated subset: CD45RO-CCR7+CD27+CD95- naive CD8+ T cells expressing CXCR3 (TNR3+). All receptors derive from a human donor in good health. Some clones in this sample may be carry-over from other donors' samples.

J is TRBJ1-1 and V is TRBV7-3. This CDR3 spans 15 amino acids. The germline V gene encodes CDR1 SGHTA and CDR2 FQGTGA. This CDR3 reads CASSYGGEKVDEAFF.

The chain uses TRBV6-6 and TRBJ1-2; TCRdb reports TRBD1, a call that lacks DNA to check it against. The CDR3 consists of 19 residues. Germline lookup yields CDR1 MNHNY and CDR2 SVGAGI (reference sequence). CDR3 in amino acids: CASILGGPGAHIYKDGYTF.

The chain joins TRBV25-1 to TRBJ2-7; TCRdb designates TRBD2, a call that cannot be tested without DNA. CDR3 length equals 17 residues. CDR1 is MGHDK, CDR2 SYGVNS, per germline. The CDR3: CASSEYFTSGATYEQYF.

This chain connects TRBV12-3 or TRBV12-4 to TRBJ2-3. This CDR3 is 12 amino acids long. The CDR3 is CASSANTDTQYF.

The chain carries TRBV7-9 and TRBJ2-3; there is no DNA to check the TCRdb D call of TRBD1. Germline V gene sequence: CDR1 SEHNR, CDR2 FQNEAQ (reference sequence). The CDR3 length is 14 residues. The CDR3 sequence: CASVGRGRPDTQYF.

This sequence joins TRBV5-5 and TRBJ2-1. The CDR3 extends over 15 amino acids. Germline V gives CDR1 SGHKS, CDR2 YYEKEE (reference sequence). The CDR3 is CASSWTHSSYNEQFF.

This rearrangement joins TRBV20-1 to TRBJ2-1; with no DNA, the TCRdb D assignment of TRBD1 cannot be verified. The germline V gene has CDR1 DFQATT and CDR2 SNEGSKA (reference sequence). This CDR3 region has 14 residues. The CDR3 reads CSAKERGTYNEQFF.

The V and J genes are TRBV7-9 and TRBJ1-2; TCRdb picks TRBD1, but there is no DNA to check that call. Germline CDR1 reads SEHNR; CDR2 reads FQNEAQ (reference sequence). The CDR3 is 14 residues long. CDR3 sequence: CASSRDRGSDGYTF.

The J gene is TRBJ2-7, the V gene TRBV7-9; lacking DNA, the TRBD1 call made by TCRdb goes unchecked. CDR1 is SEHNR, CDR2 FQNEAQ, per germline (reference sequence). The CDR3 is 14 residues long. This CDR3 is CASSGTGGTYEQYF.

The chain combines TRBV4-1 with TRBJ1-5. Germline CDR1 is MGHRA and CDR2 is YSYEKL. The CDR3 totals 13 residues. CDR3 protein: CASSQEGYQPQHF.

The chain joins TRBV4-1 to TRBJ2-3; there is no DNA to check the TCRdb D call of TRBD2. This CDR3 region has 16 residues. The germline gives CDR1 MGHRA, CDR2 YSYEKL. The chain's CDR3 is CASSQGLREGTDTQYF.

The J gene is TRBJ2-7, the V gene TRBV4-1; there is no DNA to check the TCRdb D call of TRBD2. Germline CDR1 reads MGHRA; CDR2 reads YSYEKL. The CDR3 extends over 15 amino acids. CDR3: CASSRSEASSDEQYF.

The CDR3 is CASSLQGPTYEQYF. The chain links TRBV7-3 to TRBJ2-7; there is no DNA to check the TCRdb D call of TRBD2. The CDR3 sequence is 14 residues long. Germline loops: CDR1 SGHTA, CDR2 FQGTGA.

The chain carries TRBV29-1 and TRBJ2-3; no DNA is available, so the TRBD2 call from TCRdb remains unchecked. Germline-derived CDR1 and CDR2 are SQVTM and ANQGSEA. The CDR3 runs to 12 residues. The CDR3 spells CSFRLVDDTQYF.

CDR3 region: CASSLSGGDSPLHF. The chain employs TRBV6-5 and TRBJ1-6; TCRdb picks TRBD1, but there is no DNA to check that call. The germline V gene encodes CDR1 MNHEY and CDR2 SVGAGI. The CDR3 contains 14 residues.

This chain uses TRBV2 with TRBJ2-1; TCRdb's D gene call, TRBD2, goes unchecked for lack of DNA. CDR3 length equals 14 residues. Germline lookup yields CDR1 SNHLY and CDR2 FYNNEI. The CDR3 loop is CASRLAGDYNEQFF.

The chain employs TRBV6-5 and TRBJ2-7; TCRdb selects TRBD2, and the lack of DNA leaves this call unchecked. The CDR3 sequence is 14 residues long. CDR1 and CDR2 (germline): MNHEY, SVGAGI. CDR3: CASSPGGLPMEQYF.

The chain couples TRBV5-1 to TRBJ2-5; the TRBD2 assignment by TCRdb is unverifiable without DNA. The length of the CDR3 is 17 residues. Per the germline V gene, CDR1 is SGHRS and CDR2 is YFSETQ. CDR3 sequence reads: CASSWGLAGAQQETQYF. Together with reference TRBV5-1 and TRBJ2-5, the CDR3 gives the full variable domain: KAGVTQTPRYLIKTRGQQVTLSCSPISGHRSVSWYQQTPGQGLQFLFEYFSETQRNKGNFPGRFSGRQFSNSRSEMNVSTLELGDSALYLCASSWGLAGAQQETQYFGPGTRLLVL.

The rearrangement links TRBV14 to TRBJ2-7; TCRdb selects TRBD2, and the lack of DNA leaves this call unchecked. The CDR3 is 15 residues long. The V gene's germline CDR1 is SGHDN and CDR2 FVKESK. The CDR3 loop is CASSQGGGSHHEQYF.

CDR3 in amino acids: CASTPEGGREQFF. J is TRBJ2-1 and V is TRBV7-9; with no DNA, the TCRdb D assignment of TRBD1 cannot be verified. Germline CDR1 and CDR2: SEHNR and FQNEAQ (reference sequence). CDR3 size: 13 residues.

The gene calls are TRBV28 and TRBJ1-1; without DNA, the TCRdb call of TRBD1 cannot be checked. The germline V gene encodes CDR1 MDHEN and CDR2 SYDVKM. The CDR3 is made up of 14 amino acids. CDR3 in amino acids: CASRRGGRNTEAFF. Together with reference TRBV28 and TRBJ1-1, the CDR3 gives the full variable domain: DVKVTQSSRYLVKRTGEKVFLECVQDMDHENMFWYRQDPGLGLRLIYFSYDVKMKEKGDIPEGYSVSREKKERFSLILESASTNQTSMYLCASRRGGRNTEAFFGQGTRLTVV.

The chain has TRBV28 and TRBJ2-1; TCRdb lists TRBD1, though no DNA is available to test this call. The CDR3 contains 15 residues. Germline values: CDR1 MDHEN, CDR2 SYDVKM. This chain's CDR3 is CASSVTGFGYNEQFF.

This sequence joins TRBV9 and TRBJ1-2; TCRdb's D call, TRBD1, is unchecked because there is no DNA. The CDR3 runs to 14 residues. Per germline, CDR1 SGDLS and CDR2 YYNGEE. The chain's CDR3 is CASSDPGDSPGYTF.

The chain recombines TRBV7-9 with TRBJ1-2. CDR3 size: 14 residues. Germline CDR1 SEHNR, CDR2 FQNEAQ (reference sequence). CDR3 in amino acids: CASSPLRRDYGYTF.

This sequence joins TRBV21-1 and TRBJ2-5. TRBV21-1 is noted as a pseudogene. This CDR3 comprises 12 residues. The CDR3 protein is CASKKYQETQYF.

J is TRBJ2-3 and V is TRBV28. The CDR3 is made up of 14 amino acids. The germline gives CDR1 MDHEN, CDR2 SYDVKM. CDR3 protein: CASSLSQPTDTQYF. Drawing the rest from reference TRBV28 and TRBJ2-3, the complete variable domain is DVKVTQSSRYLVKRTGEKVFLECVQDMDHENMFWYRQDPGLGLRLIYFSYDVKMKEKGDIPEGYSVSREKKERFSLILESASTNQTSMYLCASSLSQPTDTQYFGPGTRLTVL.

The chain joins TRBV12-3 or TRBV12-4 to TRBJ2-7. This CDR3 region has 12 residues. CDR3 loop: CASSTGSYEQYF.

The chain employs TRBV12-3 or TRBV12-4 and TRBJ2-7. This CDR3 has 13 residues. CDR3 residues: CASSFLTQVEQYF.

V usage is TRBV7-2 and J usage is TRBJ2-3. The CDR3 has 15 residues. CDR1 and CDR2 from the germline V gene are SGHTA and FQGNSA. The CDR3 is CASSLAPSRTDTQYF.

The rearrangement joins TRBV7-8 to TRBJ1-1; TCRdb calls TRBD1, which cannot be checked without DNA. This CDR3 has 17 residues. Germline CDR1 reads SGHVS; CDR2 reads FQNEAQ. CDR3 sequence reads: CASNTTGTGLTCTEAFF.